The clone carrying this T cell receptor beta chain was recorded a few times. The antigen remains undetermined. The ends were cut back, 3 bases at V and 5 bases at J, with 10 bases in the middle. The CDR3 is 14 residues long. The germline V gene encodes CDR1 MRHNA and CDR2 SNTAGT. The entry originates in a study of CD8 T cells in ankylosing spondylitis. TCRdb passed the 5' RACE reads through MiXCR, listing each CDR3 protein once. The sample records around 770,000 distinct CDR3 sequences, around 17% being singletons. General study points: It appeared that ankylosing spondylitis blood was characterized by a TCR beta motif of fewer than ten highly homologous variants.

Sequencing was performed on blood, either unsorted or a sorted T cell fraction (not recorded which). The J gene is TRBJ2-2, the V gene TRBV6-4; weak D call: TRBD1 (6 bases). The TCR sequence derives from a male donor with ankylosing spondylitis. The chain's CDR3 is CASSEQGDTGELFF. CDR3 bases: TGTGCCAGCAGTGAACAGGGAGATACCGGGGAGCTGTTTTTT.